Included here is one TCR beta chain sequence, with context. Original data processing: Amplification of reference gene primers was used by the study to estimate nucleated cell counts. Using immunoSEQ multiplex PCR, the repertoire was profiled, and TCRdb retains in-frame clones only, with some absent. V, J and clone size are those of that table, while D and trimming were read from the DNA. The sample includes more than 35,000 clones, 88% seen only once; the top ten take 30% to 35%. The junction had 2 bases not matched to a gene; V was cut back by 6 bases and J by 1 base. Per the germline V gene, CDR1 is SGHTA and CDR2 is FQGTGA. The CDR3 consists of 14 residues. This specimen comes from a study of blood T cell repertoires in COVID-19. The overall study: The United States, Italy and Spain supplied acute and convalescent COVID-19 samples. Nucleic acid was either cDNA or gDNA, and it came from T cells, B-cell-depleted T cells, or PBMCs.

This receptor was obtained from a man between 65 and 85 years old with active COVID-19. The sequencing input was peripheral blood. The chain uses TRBV7-3 and TRBJ2-2, with 7 bases aligning to TRBD2. CDR3 bases: TGTGCCAGCAGGCTAGCGGTGAACACCGGGGAGCTGTTTTTT. Protein: CASRLAVNTGELFF.